This TCR beta chain was observed in a study of blood T cell repertoires in COVID-19. In the authors' workflow: Reference gene primer amplification in the assay estimated nucleated cell counts. The repertoire was sequenced with immunoSEQ multiplex PCR; TCRdb's copy has only in-frame clones and lacks some. The V and J calls and clone size were taken over from that table, and D and trimming were inferred from the DNA. Here the sample spans about 190,000 clones, about 86% being singletons. CDR1 and CDR2 from the germline V gene are GTSNPN and SVGIG (reference sequence). The CDR3 runs 13 residues. Trimming pared 0 bases from V and 2 bases from J, leaving 5 bases between. A note on this clone: The sample has other DNA sequences that encode this CDR3 too.

Sequencing used peripheral blood. This TCR derives from a man in his thirties or forties with active or convalescent COVID-19. The V and J genes are TRBV30 and TRBJ1-3, with D unresolved. The DNA for the CDR3 is TGTGCCTGGAGTGTACAGACTGGAAACACCATATATTTT. Its translation: CAWSVQTGNTIYF. The whole variable domain, filled in from reference TRBV30 and TRBJ1-3, reads SQTIHQWPATLVQPVGSPLSLECTVEGTSNPNLYWYRQAAGRGLQLLFYSVGIGQISSEVPQNLSASRPQDRQFILSSKKLLLSDSGFYLCAWSVQTGNTIYFGEGSWLTVV.